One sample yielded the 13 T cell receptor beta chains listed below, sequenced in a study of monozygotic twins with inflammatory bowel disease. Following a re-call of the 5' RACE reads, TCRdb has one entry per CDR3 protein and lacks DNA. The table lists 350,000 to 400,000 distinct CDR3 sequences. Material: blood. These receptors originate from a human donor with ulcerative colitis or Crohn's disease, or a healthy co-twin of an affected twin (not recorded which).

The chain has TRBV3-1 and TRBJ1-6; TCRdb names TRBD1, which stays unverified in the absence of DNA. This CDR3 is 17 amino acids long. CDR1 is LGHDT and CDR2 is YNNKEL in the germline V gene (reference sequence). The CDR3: CASSQDTTGIGDSPLHF. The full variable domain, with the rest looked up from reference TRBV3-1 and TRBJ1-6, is DTAVSQTPKYLVTQMGNDKSIKCEQNLGHDTMYWYKQDSKKFLKIMFSYNNKELIINETVPNRFSPKSPDKAHLNLHINSLELGDSAVYFCASSQDTTGIGDSPLHFGNGTRLTVT.

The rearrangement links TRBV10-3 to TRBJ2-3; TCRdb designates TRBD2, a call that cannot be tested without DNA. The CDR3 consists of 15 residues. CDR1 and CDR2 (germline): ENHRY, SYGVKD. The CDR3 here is CAIARTSGVGDTQYF.

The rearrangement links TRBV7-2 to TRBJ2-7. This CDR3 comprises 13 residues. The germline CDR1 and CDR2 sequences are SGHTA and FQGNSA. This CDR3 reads CASSLASTYEQYF.

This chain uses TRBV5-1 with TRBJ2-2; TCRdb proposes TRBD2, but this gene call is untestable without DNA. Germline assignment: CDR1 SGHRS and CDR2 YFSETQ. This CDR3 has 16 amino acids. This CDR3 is CASSIPSGGRTGELFF.

This CDR3 reads CASSPGRYGYTF. V and J are TRBV27 and TRBJ1-2; lacking DNA, the TRBD1 call made by TCRdb goes unchecked. The CDR3 extends over 12 amino acids. Germline assignment: CDR1 MNHEY and CDR2 SMNVEV (reference sequence).

CDR3 sequence: CASSYEPPGLAGGPVRETQYF. V is TRBV6-2 or TRBV6-3 and J is TRBJ2-5; TCRdb gives TRBD2 as the D gene, but with no DNA this cannot be confirmed. Germline CDR1 MNHEY, CDR2 SVGEGT. This CDR3 is built from 21 residues.

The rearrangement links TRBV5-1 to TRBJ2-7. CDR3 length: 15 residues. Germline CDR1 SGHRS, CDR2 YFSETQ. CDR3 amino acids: CASSLEFGGLYEQYF. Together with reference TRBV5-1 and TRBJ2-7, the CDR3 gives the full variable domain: KAGVTQTPRYLIKTRGQQVTLSCSPISGHRSVSWYQQTPGQGLQFLFEYFSETQRNKGNFPGRFSGRQFSNSRSEMNVSTLELGDSALYLCASSLEFGGLYEQYFGPGTRLTVT.

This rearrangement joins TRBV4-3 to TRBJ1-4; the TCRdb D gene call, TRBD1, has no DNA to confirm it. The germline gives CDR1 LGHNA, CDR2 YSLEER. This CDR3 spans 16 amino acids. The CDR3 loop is CASSQQRTGLREKLFF.

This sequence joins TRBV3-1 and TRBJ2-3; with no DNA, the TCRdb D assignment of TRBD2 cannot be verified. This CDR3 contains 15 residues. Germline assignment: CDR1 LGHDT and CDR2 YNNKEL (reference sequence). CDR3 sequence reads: CASSIAGGVADTQYF.

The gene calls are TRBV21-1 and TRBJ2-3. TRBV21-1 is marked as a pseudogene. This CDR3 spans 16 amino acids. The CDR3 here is CASSQTEHDSADTQYF.

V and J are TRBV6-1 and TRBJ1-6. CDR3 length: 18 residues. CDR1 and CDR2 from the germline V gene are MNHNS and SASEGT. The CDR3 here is CASSQQRVTGSYNSPLHF.

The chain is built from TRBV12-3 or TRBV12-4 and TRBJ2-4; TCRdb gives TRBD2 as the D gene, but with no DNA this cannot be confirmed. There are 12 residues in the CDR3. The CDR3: CASSGARLIQYF.

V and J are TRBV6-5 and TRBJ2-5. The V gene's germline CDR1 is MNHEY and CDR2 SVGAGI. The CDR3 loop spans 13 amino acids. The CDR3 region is CASSYLAKETQYF.